Reported below is one T cell receptor beta chain. Its specificity is unknown. This sample is drawn from a study of cytotoxic CD8 clonotypes in ibrutinib-treated CLL. General observations from the study: Clonality measured at baseline exceeded age-matched healthy donors, tracking circulating CD8+ T-cell counts. Sample timing was unmatched between remission and later-progressing patients; lymph nodes unstudied.

The CDR3 has 17 amino acids. V lost 4 bases and J 5 bases, leaving 21 bases between the germline ends. Germline V gene lookup returns CDR1 KGHSH and CDR2 LQKENI. The method was immunoSEQ multiplex PCR; TCRdb's version includes in-frame clones alone and lacks a portion of them. Among fewer than 75,000 clones listed, roughly 70% were seen once. Sequencing used PBMCs, obtained after 12 months of ibrutinib treatment. The J gene is TRBJ2-1, the V gene TRBV18, with D hard to call. The receptor comes from a human donor with chronic lymphocytic leukemia. Written as DNA, the CDR3 is TGTGCCAGCTCACGTGAGAAGGCGCCAGCCAATAACAATGAGCAGTTCTTC. Protein: CASSREKAPANNNEQFF.